This record looks at one T cell receptor (beta chain) sequence and its context. The data were obtained in a study of blood T cell repertoires in COVID-19. J gave up 4 bases and V 5 bases, and 7 bases lay outside the gene matches. Per the germline V gene, CDR1 is SGHVS and CDR2 is FQNEAQ. There are 14 residues in the CDR3. Some clones are missing from TCRdb's copy, which holds only in-frame ones; the method was immunoSEQ multiplex PCR. The sample holds over 25,000 clones, just under 80% seen once. Sequenced input: peripheral blood. The chain carries TRBV7-8 and TRBJ2-7, with TRBD1 identical over 8 bases. The TCR comes from an elderly man with acute or convalescent COVID-19. This chain's CDR3 is CASSQRDRRYEQYF. In DNA form, the CDR3 reads TGTGCCAGCAGCCAGAGGGACAGGAGGTACGAGCAGTACTTC.